This T cell receptor beta chain was recovered during a study of blood T cells in healthy people across ages. Each donor supplied 8 to 10 milliliters of peripheral blood. V gave up 4 bases and J gave up 6 bases, with 13 bases separating them. There are 14 residues in the CDR3. CDR1 is MNHNY and CDR2 is SVGAGI in the germline V gene (reference sequence). Overall study findings and caveats: Without sorted subsets, naive and antigen-experienced compartments could not be conclusively compared.

The table lists this clonotype with a few counts. Its matching antigen is unknown. A sample-barcoded 5' primer and a J-beta primer mix were used in a second PCR of about 6 to 11 cycles. MiXCR, run by TCRdb on the 5' RACE reads, gives a single entry per CDR3 protein. The data hold approximately 780,000 distinct CDR3 sequences, with roughly 26% observed a single time. These data also featured in a second study, about T cells of mothers and their children. That report adds: Evidence of persistent microchimeric T cell clones was absent.

This receptor was identified in a boy between 10 and 17 years old in good health. Sequencing input: blood. The V call is TRBV6-6, the J call TRBJ1-5, with D possibly matching TRBD1 (5 bases). The CDR3 here is CASSSRDGSQPQHF. CDR3 coding DNA: TGTGCCAGCAGTTCCAGGGACGGTAGTCAGCCCCAGCATTTT.